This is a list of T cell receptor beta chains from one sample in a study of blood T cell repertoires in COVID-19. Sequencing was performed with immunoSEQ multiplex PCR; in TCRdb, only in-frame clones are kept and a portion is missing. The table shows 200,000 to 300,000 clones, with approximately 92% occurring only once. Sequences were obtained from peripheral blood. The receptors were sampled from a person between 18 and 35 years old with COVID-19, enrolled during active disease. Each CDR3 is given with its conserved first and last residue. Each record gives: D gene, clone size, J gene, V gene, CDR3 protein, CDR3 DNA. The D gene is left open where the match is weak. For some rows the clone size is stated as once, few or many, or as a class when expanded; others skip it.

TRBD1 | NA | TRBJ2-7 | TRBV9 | CASSVEGQGDEQYF | TGTGCCAGCAGCGTAGAGGGACAGGGCGACGAGCAGTACTTC
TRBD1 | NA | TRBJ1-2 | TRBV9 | CASTGTGQSYGYTF | TGTGCCAGCACCGGGACAGGGCAGAGCTATGGCTACACCTTC
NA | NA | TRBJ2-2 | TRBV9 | CASSVLSEPTGELFF | TGTGCCAGCAGCGTACTAAGCGAACCCACCGGGGAGCTGTTTTTT
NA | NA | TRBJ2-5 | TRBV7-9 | CASSLETASETQYF | TGTGCCAGCAGCTTAGAGACAGCCTCGGAGACCCAGTACTTC
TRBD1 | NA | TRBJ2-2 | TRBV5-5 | CATDRGDYTGELFF | TGTGCCACGGACAGGGGCGATTACACCGGGGAGCTGTTTTTT
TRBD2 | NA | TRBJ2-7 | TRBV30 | CAWSVSSGSYEQYF | TGTGCCTGGAGTGTATCTAGCGGGAGTTACGAGCAGTACTTC
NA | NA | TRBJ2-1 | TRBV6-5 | CATQRAEMNEQFF | TGTGCCACCCAGCGGGCGGAGATGAATGAGCAGTTCTTC
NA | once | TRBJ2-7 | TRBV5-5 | CASSLGVTVAEQYF | TGTGCCAGCAGCTTAGGGGTGACAGTCGCCGAGCAGTACTTC
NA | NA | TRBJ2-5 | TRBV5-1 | CASSLAVEETQYF | TGCGCCAGCAGCTTGGCCGTTGAAGAGACCCAGTACTTC
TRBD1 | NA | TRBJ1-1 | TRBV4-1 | CASSQVGQGDTEAFF | TGCGCCAGCAGCCAAGTAGGACAGGGTGACACTGAAGCTTTCTTT
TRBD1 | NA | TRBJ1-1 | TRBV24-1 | CATRAGGTLNTEAFF | TGTGCCACCAGGGCAGGGGGAACGTTGAACACTGAAGCTTTCTTT
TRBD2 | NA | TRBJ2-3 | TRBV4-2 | CASSQDGTSGADTQYF | TGTGCCAGCAGCCAAGACGGGACTAGCGGGGCTGATACGCAGTATTTT
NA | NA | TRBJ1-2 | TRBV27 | CASSLDRADHYGYTF | TGTGCCAGCAGTTTGGACAGAGCGGATCACTATGGCTACACCTTC
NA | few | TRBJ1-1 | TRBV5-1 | CASSYTDTEAFF | TGCGCCAGCAGCTATACAGACACTGAAGCTTTCTTT
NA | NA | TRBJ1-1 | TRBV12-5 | CASGFGSMNTEAFF | TGTGCTAGTGGTTTCGGTAGTATGAACACTGAAGCTTTCTTT
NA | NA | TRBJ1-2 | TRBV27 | CASSPSGEGVYGYTF | TGTGCCAGCAGTCCATCGGGTGAGGGGGTTTATGGCTACACCTTC
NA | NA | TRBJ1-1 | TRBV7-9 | CASTLQGSTQNTEAFF | TGTGCCAGCACCCTACAGGGATCCACCCAAAACACTGAAGCTTTCTTT
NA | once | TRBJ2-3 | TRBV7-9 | CASSFQSDTQYF | TGTGCCAGCAGCTTCCAGTCAGATACGCAGTATTTT
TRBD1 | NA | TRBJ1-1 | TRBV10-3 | CAISNTRDRATNTEAFF | TGTGCCATCAGTAATACACGGGACAGGGCTACAAACACTGAAGCTTTCTTT
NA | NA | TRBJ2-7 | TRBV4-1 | CASSQEPGLGGGEQYF | TGCGCCAGCAGCCAAGAACCCGGCTTGGGGGGAGGAGAGCAGTACTTC
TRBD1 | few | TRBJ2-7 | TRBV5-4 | CASRLGQNSYEQYF | TGTGCCAGCAGGTTGGGACAGAACTCCTACGAGCAGTACTTC
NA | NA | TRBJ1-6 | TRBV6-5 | CASSYSFGDNSPLHF | TGTGCCAGCAGTTACTCGTTCGGTGATAATTCACCCCTCCACTTT
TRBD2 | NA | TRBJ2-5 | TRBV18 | CASSSTSGSGETQYF | TGTGCCAGCTCATCGACTAGCGGGAGTGGGGAGACCCAGTACTTC
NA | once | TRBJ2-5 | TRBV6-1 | CASSEGFRGETQYF | TGTGCCAGCAGTGAAGGGTTCAGAGGGGAGACCCAGTACTTC
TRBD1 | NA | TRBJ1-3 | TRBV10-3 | CAIRWTGLLDTIYF | TGTGCCATCAGATGGACAGGGTTGTTGGACACCATATATTTT
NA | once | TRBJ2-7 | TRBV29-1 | CSVTGETYEQYF | TGCAGCGTAACGGGTGAGACCTACGAGCAGTACTTC
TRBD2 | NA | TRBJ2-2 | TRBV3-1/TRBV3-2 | CASSPHSGLAGEGTGELFF | TGTGCCAGCAGCCCCCACTCCGGGCTAGCGGGAGAGGGGACCGGGGAGCTGTTTTTT
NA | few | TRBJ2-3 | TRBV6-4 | CASSEGDTDTQYF | TGTGCCAGCAGTGAGGGAGACACAGATACGCAGTATTTT
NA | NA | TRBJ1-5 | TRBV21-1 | CASSKVCRTPALQGDNQPQHF | TGTGCCAGCAGCAAAGTTTGCCGGACCCCTGCCCTCCAGGGGGACAATCAGCCCCAGCATTTT
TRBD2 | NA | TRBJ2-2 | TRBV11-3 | CASSYTGAGTGELFF | TGTGCCAGCAGCTATACGGGAGCGGGGACCGGGGAGCTGTTTTTT